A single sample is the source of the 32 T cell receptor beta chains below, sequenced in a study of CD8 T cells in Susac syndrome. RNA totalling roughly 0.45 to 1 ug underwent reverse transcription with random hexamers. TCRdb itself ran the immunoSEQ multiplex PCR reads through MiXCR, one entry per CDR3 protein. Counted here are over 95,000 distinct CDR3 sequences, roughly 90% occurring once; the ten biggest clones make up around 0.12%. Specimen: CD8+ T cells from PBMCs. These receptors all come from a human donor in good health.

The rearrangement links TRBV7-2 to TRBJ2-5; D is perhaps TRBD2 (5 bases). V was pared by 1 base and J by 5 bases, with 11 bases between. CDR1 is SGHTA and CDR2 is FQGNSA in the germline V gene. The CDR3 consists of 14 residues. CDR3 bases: TGTGCCAGCAGCTTAGGCGGGCTGGGTGAGACCCAGTACTTC. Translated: CASSLGGLGETQYF.

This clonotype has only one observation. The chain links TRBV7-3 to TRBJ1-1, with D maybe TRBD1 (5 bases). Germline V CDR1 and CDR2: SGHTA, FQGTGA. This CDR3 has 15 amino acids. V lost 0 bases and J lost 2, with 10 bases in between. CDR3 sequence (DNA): TGTGCCAGCAGCTTAACGTCCACAGGTAACACTGAAGCTTTCTTT. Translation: CASSLTSTGNTEAFF.

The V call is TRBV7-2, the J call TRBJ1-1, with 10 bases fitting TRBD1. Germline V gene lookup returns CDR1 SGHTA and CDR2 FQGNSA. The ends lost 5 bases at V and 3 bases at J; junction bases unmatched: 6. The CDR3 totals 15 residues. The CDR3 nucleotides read TGTGCCAGCAGCGTGACAGGGGGCGCCCACACTGAAGCTTTCTTT. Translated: CASSVTGGAHTEAFF.

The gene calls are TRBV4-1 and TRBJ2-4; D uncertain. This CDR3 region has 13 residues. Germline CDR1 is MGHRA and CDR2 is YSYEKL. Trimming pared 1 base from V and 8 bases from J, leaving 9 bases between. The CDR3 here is CASSQVRGDIQYF. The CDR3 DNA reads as TGCGCCAGCAGCCAAGTTCGTGGGGACATTCAGTACTTC.

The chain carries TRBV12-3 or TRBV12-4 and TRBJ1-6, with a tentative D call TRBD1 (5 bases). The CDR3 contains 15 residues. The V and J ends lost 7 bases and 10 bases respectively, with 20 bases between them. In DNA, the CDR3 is TGTGCCAGCACCGGAGGGGCTGAAGGGTACTCACCCCTCCACTTT. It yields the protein CASTGGAEGYSPLHF.

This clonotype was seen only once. DNA for the CDR3: TGTGCCAGCAGCTCACGGTTCCCAGATACGCAGTATTTT. Protein sequence: CASSSRFPDTQYF. The chain joins TRBV7-3 to TRBJ2-3; D not certain. CDR3 length: 13 amino acids. The V and J ends lost 4 bases and 4 bases respectively, with 9 bases between them. CDR1 and CDR2 (germline): SGHTA, FQGTGA. Using reference TRBV7-3 and TRBJ2-3 for the parts outside the CDR3, the full variable domain is GAGVSQTPSNKVTEKGKYVELRCDPISGHTALYWYRQSLGQGPEFLIYFQGTGAADDSGLPNDRFFAVRPEGSVSTLKIQRTERGDSAVYLCASSSRFPDTQYFGPGTRLTVL.

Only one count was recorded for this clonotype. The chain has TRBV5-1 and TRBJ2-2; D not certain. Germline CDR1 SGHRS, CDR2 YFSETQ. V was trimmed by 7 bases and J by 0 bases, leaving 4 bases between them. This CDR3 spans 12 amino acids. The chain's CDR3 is CASLSNTGELFF. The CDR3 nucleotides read TGCGCCAGCCTGTCGAACACCGGGGAGCTGTTTTTT.

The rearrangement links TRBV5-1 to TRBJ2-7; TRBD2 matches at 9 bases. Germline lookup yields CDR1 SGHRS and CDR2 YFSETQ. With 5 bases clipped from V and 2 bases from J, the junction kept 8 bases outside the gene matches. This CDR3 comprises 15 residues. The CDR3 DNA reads TGCGCCAGCAGACTGACTAGCGGACTAGCCTACGAGCAGTACTTC. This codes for CASRLTSGLAYEQYF.

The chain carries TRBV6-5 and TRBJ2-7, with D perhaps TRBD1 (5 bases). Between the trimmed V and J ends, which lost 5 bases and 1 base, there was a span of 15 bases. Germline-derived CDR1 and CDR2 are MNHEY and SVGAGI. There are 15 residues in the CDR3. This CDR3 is CASSRDRRVSYEQYF. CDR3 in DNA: TGTGCCAGCAGTCGTGACAGAAGAGTATCCTACGAGCAGTACTTC.

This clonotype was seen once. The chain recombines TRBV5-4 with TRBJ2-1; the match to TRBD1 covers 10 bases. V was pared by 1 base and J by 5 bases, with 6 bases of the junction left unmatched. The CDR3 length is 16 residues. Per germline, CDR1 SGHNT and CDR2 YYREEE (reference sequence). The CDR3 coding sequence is TGTGCCAGCAGCTTGTATGGGACAGGGGCCCACAATGAGCAGTTCTTC. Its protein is CASSLYGTGAHNEQFF.

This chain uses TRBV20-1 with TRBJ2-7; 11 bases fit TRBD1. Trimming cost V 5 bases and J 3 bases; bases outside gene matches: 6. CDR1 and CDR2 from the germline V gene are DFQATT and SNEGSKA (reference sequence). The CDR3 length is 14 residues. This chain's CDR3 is CSAGVGTGGYEQYF. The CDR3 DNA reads TGCAGTGCTGGAGTCGGGACAGGGGGCTACGAGCAGTACTTC.

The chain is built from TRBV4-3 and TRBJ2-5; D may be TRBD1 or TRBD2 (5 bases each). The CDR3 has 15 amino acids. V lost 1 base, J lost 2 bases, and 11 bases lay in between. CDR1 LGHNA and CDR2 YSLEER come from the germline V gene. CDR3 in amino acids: CASSQGQGAQETQYF. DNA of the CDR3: TGCGCCAGCAGCCAAGGGCAGGGAGCGCAAGAGACCCAGTACTTC.

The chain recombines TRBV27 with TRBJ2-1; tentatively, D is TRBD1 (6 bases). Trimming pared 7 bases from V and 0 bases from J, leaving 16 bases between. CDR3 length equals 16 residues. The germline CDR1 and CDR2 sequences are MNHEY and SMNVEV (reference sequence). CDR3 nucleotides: TGTGCCAGCAACGATCCGGGACACCACTCCTACAATGAGCAGTTCTTC. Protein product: CASNDPGHHSYNEQFF.

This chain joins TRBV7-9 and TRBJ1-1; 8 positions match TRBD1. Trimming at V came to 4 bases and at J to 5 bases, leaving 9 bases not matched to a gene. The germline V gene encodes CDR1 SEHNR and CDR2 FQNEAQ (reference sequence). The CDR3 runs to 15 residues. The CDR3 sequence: CASSWAAGGLTEAFF. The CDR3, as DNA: TGTGCCAGCAGCTGGGCGGCAGGGGGCCTAACTGAAGCTTTCTTT.

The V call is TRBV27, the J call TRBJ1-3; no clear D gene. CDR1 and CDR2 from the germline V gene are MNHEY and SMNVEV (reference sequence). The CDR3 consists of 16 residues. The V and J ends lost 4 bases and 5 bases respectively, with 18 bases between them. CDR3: CASSSLAYKDRNTIYF. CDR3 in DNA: TGTGCCAGCAGTTCCCTAGCCTATAAAGACAGAAACACCATATATTTT.

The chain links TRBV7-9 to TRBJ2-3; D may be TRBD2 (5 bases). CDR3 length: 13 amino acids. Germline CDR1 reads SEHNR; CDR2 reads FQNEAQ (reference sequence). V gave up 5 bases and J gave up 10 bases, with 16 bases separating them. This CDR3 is CASSRPPEGAQYF. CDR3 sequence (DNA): TGTGCCAGCAGCCGGCCCCCAGAGGGCGCGCAGTATTTT.

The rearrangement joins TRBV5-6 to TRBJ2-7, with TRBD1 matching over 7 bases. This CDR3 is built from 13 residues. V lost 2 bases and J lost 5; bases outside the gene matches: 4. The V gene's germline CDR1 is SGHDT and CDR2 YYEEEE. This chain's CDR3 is CASSFVDRDEQYF. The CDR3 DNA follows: TGTGCCAGCAGCTTTGTTGACAGGGACGAGCAGTACTTC.

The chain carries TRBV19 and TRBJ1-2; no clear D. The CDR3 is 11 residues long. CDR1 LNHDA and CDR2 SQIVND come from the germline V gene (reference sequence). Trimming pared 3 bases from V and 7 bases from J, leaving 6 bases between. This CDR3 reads CASSIHSGYTF. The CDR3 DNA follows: TGTGCCAGTAGTATCCACAGTGGCTACACCTTC.

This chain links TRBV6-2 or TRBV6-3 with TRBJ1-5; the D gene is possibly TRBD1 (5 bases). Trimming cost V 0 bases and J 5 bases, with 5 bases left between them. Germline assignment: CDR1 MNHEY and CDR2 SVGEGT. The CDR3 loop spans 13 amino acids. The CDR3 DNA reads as TGTGCCAGCAGTTACTCGGGGGATCAGCCCCAGCATTTT. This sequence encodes CASSYSGDQPQHF.

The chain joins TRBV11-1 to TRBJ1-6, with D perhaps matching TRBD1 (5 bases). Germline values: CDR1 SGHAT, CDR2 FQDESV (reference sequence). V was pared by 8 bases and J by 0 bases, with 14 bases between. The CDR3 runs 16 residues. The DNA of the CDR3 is TGTGCCAGCGGTAAAGACAGAAGCTCCTATAATTCACCCCTCCACTTT. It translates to CASGKDRSSYNSPLHF.

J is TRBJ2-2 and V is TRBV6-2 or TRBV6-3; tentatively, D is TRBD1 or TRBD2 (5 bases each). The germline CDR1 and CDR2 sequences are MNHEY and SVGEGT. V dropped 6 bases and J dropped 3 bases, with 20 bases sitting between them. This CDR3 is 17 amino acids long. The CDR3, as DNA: TGTGCCAGCAGCTACACCCCCGGGACGGCTTACACCGGGGAGCTGTTTTTT. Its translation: CASSYTPGTAYTGELFF.

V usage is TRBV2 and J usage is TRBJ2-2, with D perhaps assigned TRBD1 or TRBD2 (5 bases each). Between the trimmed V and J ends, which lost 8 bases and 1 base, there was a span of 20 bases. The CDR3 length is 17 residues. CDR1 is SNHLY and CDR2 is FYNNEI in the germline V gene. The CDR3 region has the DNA TGTGCCAGCGAAGGATGGGACGGGCCTTTGAACACCGGGGAGCTGTTTTTT. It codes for CASEGWDGPLNTGELFF.

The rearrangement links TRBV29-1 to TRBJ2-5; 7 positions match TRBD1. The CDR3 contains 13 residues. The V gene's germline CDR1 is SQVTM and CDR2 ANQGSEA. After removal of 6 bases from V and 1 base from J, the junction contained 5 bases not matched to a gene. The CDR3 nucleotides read TGCAGCGTCTCCGGGACAGCCCAAGAGACCCAGTACTTC. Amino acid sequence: CSVSGTAQETQYF. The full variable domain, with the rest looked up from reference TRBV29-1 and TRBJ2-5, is SAVISQKPSRDICQRGTSLTIQCQVDSQVTMMFWYRQQPGQSLTLIATANQGSEATYESGFVIDKFPISRPNLTFSTLTVSNMSPEDSSIYLCSVSGTAQETQYFGPGTRLLVL.

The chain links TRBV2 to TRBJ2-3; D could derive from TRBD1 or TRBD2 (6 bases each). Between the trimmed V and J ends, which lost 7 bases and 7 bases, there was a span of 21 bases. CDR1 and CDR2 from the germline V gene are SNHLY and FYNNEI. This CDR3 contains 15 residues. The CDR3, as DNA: TGTGCCAGCATCCCGGGGGCCGCCAGGGTGAATACGCAGTATTTT. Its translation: CASIPGAARVNTQYF.

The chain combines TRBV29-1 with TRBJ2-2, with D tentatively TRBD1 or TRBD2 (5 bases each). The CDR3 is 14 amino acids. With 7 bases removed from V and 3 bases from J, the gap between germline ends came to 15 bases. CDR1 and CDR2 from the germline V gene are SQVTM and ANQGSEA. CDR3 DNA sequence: TGCAGCGGCAGGGAGTCTTCTTACACCGGGGAGCTGTTTTTT. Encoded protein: CSGRESSYTGELFF.

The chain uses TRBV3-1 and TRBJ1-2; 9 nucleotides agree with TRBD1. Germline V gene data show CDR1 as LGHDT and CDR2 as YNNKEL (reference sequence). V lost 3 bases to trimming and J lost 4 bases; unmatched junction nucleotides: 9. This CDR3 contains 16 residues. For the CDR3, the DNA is TGTGCCAGCAGCCAGGAACGTACAGGGGGCGGCTATGGCTACACCTTC. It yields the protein CASSQERTGGGYGYTF.

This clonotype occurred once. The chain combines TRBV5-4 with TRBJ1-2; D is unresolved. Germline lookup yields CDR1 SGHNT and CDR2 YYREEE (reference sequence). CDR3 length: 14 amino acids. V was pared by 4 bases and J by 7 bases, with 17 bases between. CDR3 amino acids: CASSEDLRTPGYTF. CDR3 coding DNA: TGTGCCAGCAGCGAGGACCTTAGGACTCCTGGCTACACCTTC.

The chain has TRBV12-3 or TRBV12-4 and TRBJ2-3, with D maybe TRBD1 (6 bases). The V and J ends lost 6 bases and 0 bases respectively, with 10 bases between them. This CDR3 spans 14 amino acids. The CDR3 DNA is TGTGCCAGCAGCCACGGACAGAGCACAGATACGCAGTATTTT. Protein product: CASSHGQSTDTQYF.

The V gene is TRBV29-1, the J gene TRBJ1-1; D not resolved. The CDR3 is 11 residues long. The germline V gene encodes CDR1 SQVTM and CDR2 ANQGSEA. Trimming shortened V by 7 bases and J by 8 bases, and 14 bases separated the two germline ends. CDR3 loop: CSGTRGSEAFF. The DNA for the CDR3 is TGCAGCGGAACGCGGGGAAGCGAAGCTTTCTTT.

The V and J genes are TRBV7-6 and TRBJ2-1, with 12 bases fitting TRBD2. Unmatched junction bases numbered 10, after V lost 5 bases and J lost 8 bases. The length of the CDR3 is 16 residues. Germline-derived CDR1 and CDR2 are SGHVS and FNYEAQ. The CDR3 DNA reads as TGTGCCAGCAGCCAAGGGACTAGCGGGCTTGGGGATGAGCAGTTCTTC. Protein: CASSQGTSGLGDEQFF. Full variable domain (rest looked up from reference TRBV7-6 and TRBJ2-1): GAGVSQSPRYKVTKRGQDVALRCDPISGHVSLYWYRQALGQGPEFLTYFNYEAQQDKSGLPNDRFSAERPEGSISTLTIQRTEQRDSAMYRCASSQGTSGLGDEQFFGPGTRLTVL.

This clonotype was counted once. The CDR3, as DNA: TGTGCCAGCAGCCTAACTACCGCTTCTGGTACGCAGTATTTT. Translation: CASSLTTASGTQYF. The chain couples TRBV2 to TRBJ2-3; D remains unclear. Trimming stripped 6 bases from V and 8 bases from J, with 18 bases between. The CDR3 loop spans 14 amino acids. CDR1 SNHLY and CDR2 FYNNEI come from the germline V gene.

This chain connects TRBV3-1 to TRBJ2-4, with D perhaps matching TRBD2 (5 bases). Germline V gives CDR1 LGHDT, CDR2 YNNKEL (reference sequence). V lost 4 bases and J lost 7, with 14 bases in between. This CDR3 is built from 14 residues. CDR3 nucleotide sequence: TGTGCCAGCAGCCTCCAAAGAGGGTGGAACATTCAGTACTTC. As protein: CASSLQRGWNIQYF.